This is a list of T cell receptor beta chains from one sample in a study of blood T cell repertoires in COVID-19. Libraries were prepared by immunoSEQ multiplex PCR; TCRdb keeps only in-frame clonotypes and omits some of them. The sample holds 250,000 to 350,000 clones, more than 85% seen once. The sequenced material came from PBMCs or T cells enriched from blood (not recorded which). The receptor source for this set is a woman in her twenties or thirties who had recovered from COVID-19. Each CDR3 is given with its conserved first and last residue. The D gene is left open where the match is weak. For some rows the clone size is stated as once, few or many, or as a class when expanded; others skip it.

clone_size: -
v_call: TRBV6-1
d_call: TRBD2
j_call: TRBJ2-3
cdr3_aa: CASSESQGLAGAARTDTQYF
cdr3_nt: TGTGCCAGCAGTGAAAGTCAGGGACTAGCGGGGGCGGCTCGCACAGATACGCAGTATTTT

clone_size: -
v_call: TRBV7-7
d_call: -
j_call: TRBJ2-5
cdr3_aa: CASSLSVSSEETQYF
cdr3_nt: TGTGCTAGCAGCTTATCGGTTTCGTCCGAAGAGACCCAGTACTTC

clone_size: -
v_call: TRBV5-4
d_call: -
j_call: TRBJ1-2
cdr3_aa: CASSPNPGIDYTF
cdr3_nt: TGTGCCAGCAGCCCGAACCCGGGGATCGACTACACCTTC

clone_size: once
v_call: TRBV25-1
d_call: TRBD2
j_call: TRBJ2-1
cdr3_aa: CASSGLAGVSSSYNEQFF
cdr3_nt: TGTGCCAGCAGTGGACTAGCGGGAGTCTCGAGCTCCTACAATGAGCAGTTCTTC

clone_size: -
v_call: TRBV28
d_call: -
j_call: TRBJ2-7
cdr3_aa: CASIKGQGLGEQYF
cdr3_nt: TGTGCCAGCATCAAAGGTCAGGGATTAGGCGAGCAGTACTTC

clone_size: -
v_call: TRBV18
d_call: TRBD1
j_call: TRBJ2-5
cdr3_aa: CASSGQDHQYF
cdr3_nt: TGTGCCAGCTCCGGACAGGACCATCAGTACTTC

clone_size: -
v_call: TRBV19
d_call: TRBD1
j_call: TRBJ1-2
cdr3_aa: CASTARGNYGYTF
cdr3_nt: TGTGCCAGTACCGCCAGGGGGAACTATGGCTACACCTTC

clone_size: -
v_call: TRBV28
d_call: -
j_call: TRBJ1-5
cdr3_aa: CASREQGKGDYQPQHF
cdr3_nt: TGTGCCAGCAGGGAACAGGGTAAAGGCGACTATCAGCCCCAGCATTTT

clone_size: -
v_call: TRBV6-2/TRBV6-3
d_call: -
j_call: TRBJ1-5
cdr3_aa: CASSSVGGGQPQHF
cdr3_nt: TGTGCCAGCAGCTCCGTGGGAGGGGGGCAGCCCCAGCATTTT

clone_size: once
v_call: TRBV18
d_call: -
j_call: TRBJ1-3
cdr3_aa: CASSPMDSLSGNTIYF
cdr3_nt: TGTGCCAGCTCACCAATGGACAGCCTATCTGGAAACACCATATATTTT

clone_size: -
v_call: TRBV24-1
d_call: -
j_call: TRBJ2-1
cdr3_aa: CAIGLYNEQFF
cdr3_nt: TGTGCCATCGGACTTTACAATGAGCAGTTCTTC

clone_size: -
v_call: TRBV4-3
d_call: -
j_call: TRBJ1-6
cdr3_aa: CASSQEYRTYSYNSPLHF
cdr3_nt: TGCGCCAGCAGCCAGGAATACAGGACCTACTCCTATAATTCACCCCTCCACTTT

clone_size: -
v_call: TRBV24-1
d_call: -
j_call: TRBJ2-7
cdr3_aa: CATSDSLRGEQYF
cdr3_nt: TGTGCCACCAGTGATTCCCTTCGGGGCGAGCAGTACTTC

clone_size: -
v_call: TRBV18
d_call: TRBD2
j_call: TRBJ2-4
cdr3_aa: CASSPSGTNIQYF
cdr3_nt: TGTGCCAGCTCACCAAGCGGGACCAACATTCAGTACTTC

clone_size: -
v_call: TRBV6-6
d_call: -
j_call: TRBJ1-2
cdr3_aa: CASSNLRQINYGYTF
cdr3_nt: TGTGCCAGCAGTAATCTACGACAGATAAACTATGGCTACACCTTC

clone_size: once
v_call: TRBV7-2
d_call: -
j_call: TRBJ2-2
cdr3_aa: CASTSRRGSTGELFF
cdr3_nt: TGTGCCAGCACCAGTAGGCGGGGCAGCACCGGGGAGCTGTTTTTT

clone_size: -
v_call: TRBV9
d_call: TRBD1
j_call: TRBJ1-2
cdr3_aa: CASSDLTGAEGYTF
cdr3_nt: TGTGCCAGCAGCGACCTGACAGGGGCGGAAGGCTACACCTTC

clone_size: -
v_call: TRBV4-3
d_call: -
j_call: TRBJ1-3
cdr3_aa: CASSQASSGNTIYF
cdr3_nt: TGCGCCAGCAGCCAGGCATCATCTGGAAACACCATATATTTT

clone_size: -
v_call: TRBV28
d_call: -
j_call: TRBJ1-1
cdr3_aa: CASRRGTEAFF
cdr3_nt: TGTGCCAGCAGAAGGGGCACTGAAGCTTTCTTT

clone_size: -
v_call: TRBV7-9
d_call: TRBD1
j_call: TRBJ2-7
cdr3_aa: CASSTPRQGNEQYF
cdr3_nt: TGTGCCAGCAGCACCCCACGACAGGGAAACGAGCAGTACTTC

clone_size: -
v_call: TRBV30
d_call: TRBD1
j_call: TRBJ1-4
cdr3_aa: CAWMSTGATNEKLFF
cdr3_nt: TGTGCCTGGATGTCGACAGGGGCAACTAATGAAAAACTGTTTTTT

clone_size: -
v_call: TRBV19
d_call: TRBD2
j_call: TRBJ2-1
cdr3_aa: CASSIWLAGGSYNEQFF
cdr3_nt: TGTGCCAGTAGTATTTGGCTAGCGGGAGGTTCCTACAATGAGCAGTTCTTC

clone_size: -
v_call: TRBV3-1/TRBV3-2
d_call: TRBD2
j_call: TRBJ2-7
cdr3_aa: CASSPGGEYEQYF
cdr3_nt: TGTGCCAGCAGCCCCGGGGGGGAGTACGAGCAGTACTTC

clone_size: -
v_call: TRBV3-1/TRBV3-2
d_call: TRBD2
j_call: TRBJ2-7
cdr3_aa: CASSLNPGGSRYEQYF
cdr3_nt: TGTGCCAGCAGCCTCAACCCGGGCGGGAGCAGGTACGAGCAGTACTTC

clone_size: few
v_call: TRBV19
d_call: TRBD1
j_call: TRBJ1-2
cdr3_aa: CASSPGTGARGYTF
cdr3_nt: TGTGCCAGTAGTCCGGGGACAGGGGCTCGTGGCTACACCTTC

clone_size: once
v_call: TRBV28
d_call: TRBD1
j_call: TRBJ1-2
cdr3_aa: CASQPGQGLSGYTF
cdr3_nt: TGTGCCAGTCAACCGGGACAGGGCCTCTCGGGCTACACCTTC

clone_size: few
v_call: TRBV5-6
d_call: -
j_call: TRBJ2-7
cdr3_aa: CASSLGTQYEQYF
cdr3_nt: TGTGCCAGCAGCTTGGGGACACAATACGAGCAGTACTTC

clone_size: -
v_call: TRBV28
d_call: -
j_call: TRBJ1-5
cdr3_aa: CASSPANQPQHF
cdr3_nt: TGTGCCAGCAGCCCAGCGAATCAGCCCCAGCATTTT

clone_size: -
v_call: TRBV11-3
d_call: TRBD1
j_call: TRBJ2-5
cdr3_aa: CASSTGQGETQYF
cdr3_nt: TGTGCCAGCAGCACGGGACAGGGGGAAACCCAGTACTTC

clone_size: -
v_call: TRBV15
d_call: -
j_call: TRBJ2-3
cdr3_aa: CATSRGMQTSTDTQYF
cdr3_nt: TGTGCCACCAGCAGAGGAATGCAAACTAGCACAGATACGCAGTATTTT

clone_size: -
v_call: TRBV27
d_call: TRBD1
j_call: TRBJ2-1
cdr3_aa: CASSVGTGYEQFF
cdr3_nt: TGTGCCAGCAGTGTCGGGACAGGGTATGAGCAGTTCTTC

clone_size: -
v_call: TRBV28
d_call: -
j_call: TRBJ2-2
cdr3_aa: CASKAGLPGELFF
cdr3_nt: TGTGCCAGCAAGGCAGGGTTGCCCGGGGAGCTGTTTTTT

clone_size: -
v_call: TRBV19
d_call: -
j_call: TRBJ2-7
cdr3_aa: CASSINQASSYEQYF
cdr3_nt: TGTGCCAGTAGTATTAACCAGGCGAGCTCCTACGAGCAGTACTTC

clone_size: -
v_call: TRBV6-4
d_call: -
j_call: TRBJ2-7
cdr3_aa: CASSGVRGLTYEQYF
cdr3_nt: TGTGCCAGCAGTGGGGTTAGGGGCCTCACCTACGAGCAGTACTTC

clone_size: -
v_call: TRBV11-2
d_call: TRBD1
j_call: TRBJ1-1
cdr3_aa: CASSLGQMNTEAFF
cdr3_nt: TGTGCCAGCAGCTTGGGACAGATGAACACTGAAGCTTTCTTT

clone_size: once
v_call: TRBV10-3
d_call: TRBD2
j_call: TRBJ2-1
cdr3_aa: CAISESGLAGGMQFF
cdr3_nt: TGTGCCATCAGTGAGTCGGGACTAGCGGGAGGAATGCAGTTCTTC

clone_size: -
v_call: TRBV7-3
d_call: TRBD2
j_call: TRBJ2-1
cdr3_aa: CASSLSGSSYNEQFF
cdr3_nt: TGTGCCAGCAGCTTAAGCGGGAGCTCCTACAATGAGCAGTTCTTC

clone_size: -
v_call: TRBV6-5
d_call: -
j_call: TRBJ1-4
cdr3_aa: CASSPGTPVEKLFF
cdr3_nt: TGTGCCAGCAGTCCCGGGACACCCGTTGAAAAACTGTTTTTT